Presented here are 8 T cell receptor beta chains from one specimen sequenced in a study of early T cells in non-severe SARS-CoV-2 infection. TCRdb redid the calling of the 5' RACE reads with MiXCR, one entry per CDR3 protein. Seen here are some 50,000 distinct CDR3 sequences, approximately 5.6% observed once, and the top ten hold about 5%. Sequences were obtained from whole blood. The receptors originated from an adult who was a healthcare worker with PCR-confirmed SARS-CoV-2 infection or an uninfected control (not recorded which).

The chain is built from TRBV15 and TRBJ1-1, with D tentatively TRBD1 (5 bases). Germline V gives CDR1 LNHNV, CDR2 YYDKDF (reference sequence). V lost 4 bases to trimming and J lost 6 bases, with 9 bases between them. The CDR3 is 12 residues long. The CDR3 loop is CATSKGWAEAFF. CDR3 DNA sequence: TGTGCCACCAGCAAGGGGTGGGCTGAAGCTTTCTTT.

This rearrangement joins TRBV3-1 to TRBJ2-7, with D hard to call. The germline V and J ends were trimmed by 4 bases and 2 bases, with 15 bases remaining between them. Germline V lookup: CDR1 LGHDT, CDR2 YNNKEL (reference sequence). CDR3 length equals 15 residues. The CDR3 reads CASSRLRTAAYEQYF. The CDR3 DNA reads as TGTGCCAGCAGCCGCCTTCGGACCGCAGCCTACGAGCAGTACTTC.

This rearrangement joins TRBV5-4 to TRBJ2-7, with TRBD2 as a possible D gene (6 bases). Germline CDR1 SGHNT, CDR2 YYREEE (reference sequence). This CDR3 is built from 13 residues. The V gene lost 1 base and the J gene lost 4 bases, with 9 bases spanning the gap. The CDR3 is CASSLPGRYEQYF. The CDR3 nucleotides are TGTGCCAGCAGCTTGCCAGGGAGGTACGAGCAGTACTTC.

This clonotype was counted only a few times. The rearrangement uses TRBV4-2 and TRBJ2-1; the D gene is possibly TRBD2 (7 bases). CDR1 LGHNA and CDR2 YNFKEQ come from the germline V gene. The CDR3 has 17 residues. V lost 0 bases and J lost 0, with 12 bases in between. CDR3 in DNA: TGTGCCAGCAGCCAAGAGGGGGGGCGGAGCTCCTACAATGAGCAGTTCTTC. Its translation is CASSQEGGRSSYNEQFF.

This clonotype occurred a few times. This chain joins TRBV7-6 and TRBJ2-3; the match to TRBD1 covers 7 bases. Trimming took 0 bases from V and 1 from J; bases not matched to a gene: 4. CDR1 SGHVS and CDR2 FNYEAQ come from the germline V gene. The CDR3 runs 16 residues. Here the CDR3 DNA reads TGTGCCAGCAGCTTAGCAGGGGGCCTCGGCACAGATACGCAGTATTTT. Encoded protein: CASSLAGGLGTDTQYF.

Ten or more counts support this clonotype. The chain carries TRBV7-3 and TRBJ2-3; the match to TRBD2 covers 9 bases. This CDR3 is 17 amino acids long. Looked up from germline, CDR1 is SGHTA and CDR2 is FQGTGA. V lost 5 bases and J lost 3; bases outside the gene matches: 12. For the CDR3, the DNA is TGTGCCAGCAGCCCGAGCCCTAGCGGGGTGGGAACAGATACGCAGTATTTT. Its protein is CASSPSPSGVGTDTQYF.

This clonotype has more than one count but fewer than ten. The chain links TRBV7-2 to TRBJ1-2; TRBD1 is a possible D gene (5 bases). This CDR3 is 16 amino acids long. With 1 base removed from V and 6 bases from J, the gap between germline ends came to 18 bases. Germline lookup yields CDR1 SGHTA and CDR2 FQGNSA. The CDR3 protein is CASSLGGGNGNNGYTF. In nucleotides, the CDR3 is TGTGCCAGCAGCTTAGGCGGGGGAAACGGGAACAATGGCTACACCTTC. The full variable domain, in which reference TRBV7-2 and TRBJ1-2 provide the parts outside the CDR3, is GAGVSQSPSNKVTEKGKDVELRCDPISGHTALYWYRQSLGQGLEFLIYFQGNSAPDKSGLPSDRFSAERTGGSVSTLTIQRTQQEDSAVYLCASSLGGGNGNNGYTFGSGTRLTVV.

Ten or more counts support this clonotype. One end of the junction is discordant with germline, which a read error may explain. The J gene is TRBJ1-6, the V gene TRBV20-1; D might be TRBD1 (6 bases). CDR1 is DFQATT and CDR2 is SNEGSKA in the germline V gene (reference sequence). The CDR3 is 15 residues long. CDR3 loop: CSARDSQGYSSPLHF. CDR3 bases: TGCAGTGCTAGAGATTCGCAGGGGTATAGTTCACCCCTCCACTTT.